This passage covers 28 T cell receptor beta chains from one sample sequenced in a study of cytomegalovirus exposure and HLA in healthy donors. Use of 60 Vbeta and 13 Jbeta primers characterized the PCR. The method was immunoSEQ multiplex PCR; TCRdb's version includes in-frame clones alone and lacks a portion of them. This table holds 150,000 to 200,000 clones, 70% to 85% found once. Sequencing used PBMCs. The receptors derive from a woman between 40 and 55 years old in good health and CMV-seronegative.

The chain couples TRBV6-5 to TRBJ2-1; TRBD1 matches 12 bases. V lost 6 bases to trimming and J lost 12 bases; unmatched junction nucleotides: 9. From germline, CDR1 is MNHEY and CDR2 SVGAGI. The CDR3 totals 14 residues. CDR3 protein: CASRGQGATRGQFF. In DNA form, the CDR3 reads TGTGCCAGCAGGGGACAGGGGGCCACCAGAGGGCAGTTCTTC.

V is TRBV9 and J is TRBJ2-1, with D tentatively TRBD2 (5 bases). Per the germline V gene, CDR1 is SGDLS and CDR2 is YYNGEE. V lost 0 bases, J lost 8 bases, and 15 bases lay in between. This CDR3 has 15 amino acids. CDR3 amino acids: CASSVESQRRDEQFF. The CDR3 DNA is TGTGCCAGCAGCGTAGAGTCCCAAAGGCGGGATGAGCAGTTCTTC.

The chain carries TRBV19 and TRBJ2-7; 8 bases align to TRBD1. The CDR3 covers 14 residues. V lost 5 bases, J lost 4 bases, and 7 bases stayed unmatched. Germline V gives CDR1 LNHDA, CDR2 SQIVND (reference sequence). The CDR3 nucleotides read TGTGCCAGTAGTGAGCGACAGGGGAGGTACGAGCAGTACTTC. It yields the protein CASSERQGRYEQYF.

This clone was detected a few times. The V call is TRBV28, the J call TRBJ2-5; no clear D gene. The CDR3 spans 12 residues. The germline gives CDR1 MDHEN, CDR2 SYDVKM. The germline V and J ends were trimmed by 5 bases and 6 bases, with 10 bases remaining between them. CDR3 loop: CASSPPSQTQYF. CDR3 in DNA: TGTGCCAGCAGTCCCCCATCCCAGACCCAGTACTTC.

Points on this clone: Compared with germline, one end of the junction differs, possibly owing to a read error. The chain has TRBV2 and TRBJ1-1; 8 bases match TRBD1. CDR1 and CDR2 from the germline V gene are SNHLY and FYNNEI. This CDR3 has 15 amino acids. The CDR3 reads CASSPSDRANPEAFF. The CDR3 nucleotides are TGTGCCAGCAGCCCTTCGGACAGGGCGAACCCTGAAGCTTTCTTT.

In DNA, the CDR3 is TGCGCCAGCAGCCAAGTAGCGGGATCGAACACCGGGGAGCTGTTTTTT. This gives the protein CASSQVAGSNTGELFF. This chain connects TRBV4-3 to TRBJ2-2; TRBD2 agrees at 8 bases. With 1 base clipped from V and 0 bases from J, the junction kept 1 base outside the gene matches. The CDR3 extends over 16 amino acids. Germline V lookup: CDR1 LGHNA, CDR2 YSLEER.

The chain recombines TRBV5-1 with TRBJ2-3, with D maybe TRBD2 (5 bases). The CDR3 length is 15 residues. CDR1 is SGHRS, CDR2 YFSETQ, per germline. V dropped 4 bases and J dropped 0 bases, with 12 bases sitting between them. The CDR3 nucleotides read TGCGCCAGCAGCCAAACTAGTTCTAGCACAGATACGCAGTATTTT. It is translated as CASSQTSSSTDTQYF.

This clone appeared a single time. The chain recombines TRBV9 with TRBJ2-2; TRBD1 is a possible D gene (7 bases). CDR3 length: 14 residues. The V end lost 6 bases, the J end lost 8 bases, and 17 bases lay between the germline ends. Germline V gives CDR1 SGDLS, CDR2 YYNGEE. The CDR3 sequence is CASTRGTPDGELFF. The CDR3 DNA follows: TGTGCCAGCACCAGGGGGACTCCAGATGGGGAGCTGTTTTTT. Combining the CDR3 with reference TRBV9 and TRBJ2-2 gives the whole variable domain DSGVTQTPKHLITATGQRVTLRCSPRSGDLSVYWYQQSLDQGLQFLIQYYNGEERAKGNILERFSAQQFPDLHSELNLSSLELGDSALYFCASTRGTPDGELFFGEGSRLTVL.

V and J are TRBV27 and TRBJ2-7; 9 nucleotides match TRBD1. Germline values: CDR1 MNHEY, CDR2 SMNVEV (reference sequence). This CDR3 comprises 13 residues. V lost 6 bases, J lost 2 bases, and 2 bases stayed unmatched. The CDR3 loop is CASRGQGTYEQYF. The CDR3 bases are TGTGCCAGCAGGGGACAGGGCACCTACGAGCAGTACTTC.

The chain carries TRBV5-1 and TRBJ2-2, with D unclear. Per germline, CDR1 SGHRS and CDR2 YFSETQ. The germline V and J ends were trimmed by 4 bases and 6 bases, with 16 bases remaining between them. The CDR3 loop spans 15 amino acids. The chain's CDR3 is CASSPSWASPGELFF. As DNA, the CDR3 is TGCGCCAGCAGCCCCTCGTGGGCAAGCCCCGGGGAGCTGTTTTTT.

The rearrangement joins TRBV7-2 to TRBJ1-2, with 9 bases fitting TRBD1. This CDR3 region has 15 residues. J lost 7 bases, V lost 5 bases, and 11 bases had no gene match. Looked up from germline, CDR1 is SGHTA and CDR2 is FQGNSA. CDR3 sequence (DNA): TGTGCCAGCAGCGGAGTAGGGACAGGGAGGTGTGGCTACACCTTC. Protein sequence: CASSGVGTGRCGYTF.

V usage is TRBV9 and J usage is TRBJ2-1, with 10 bases identical to TRBD1. The germline V gene has CDR1 SGDLS and CDR2 YYNGEE. The CDR3 loop spans 15 amino acids. After removal of 3 bases from V and 12 bases from J, the junction contained 12 bases not matched to a gene. The CDR3 reads CASSAGTGDRGGQFF. For the CDR3, the DNA is TGTGCCAGCAGCGCCGGGACAGGGGACAGGGGAGGGCAGTTCTTC.

This clone has only a few counts. J is TRBJ1-4 and V is TRBV7-8; D is perhaps TRBD1 (5 bases). The V gene lost 1 base and the J gene lost 8 bases, with 11 bases spanning the gap. Germline loops: CDR1 SGHVS, CDR2 FQNEAQ. This CDR3 spans 14 amino acids. CDR3 residues: CASSLEGRGEKLFF. The CDR3 DNA follows: TGTGCCAGCAGCTTAGAGGGAAGGGGCGAAAAACTGTTTTTT. Complete variable domain (other parts from reference TRBV7-8 and TRBJ1-4): GAGVSQSPRYKVAKRGQDVALRCDPISGHVSLFWYQQALGQGPEFLTYFQNEAQLDKSGLPSDRFFAERPEGSVSTLKIQRTQQEDSAVYLCASSLEGRGEKLFFGSGTQLSVL.

This clone was counted once. The rearrangement joins TRBV6-5 to TRBJ2-1; maybe TRBD1 (6 bases). This CDR3 spans 15 amino acids. Germline CDR1 and CDR2: MNHEY and SVGAGI. Between the trimmed V and J ends, which lost 7 bases and 4 bases, there was a span of 17 bases. DNA for the CDR3: TGTGCCAGCAAAAAGACAGGCCAAACGTACAATGAGCAGTTCTTC. It specifies CASKKTGQTYNEQFF.

The chain is built from TRBV20-1 and TRBJ1-2; D is uncertain. Germline V gene lookup returns CDR1 DFQATT and CDR2 SNEGSKA (reference sequence). The CDR3 length is 11 residues. V lost 4 bases to trimming and J lost 8 bases, with 11 bases between them. The CDR3, as DNA: TGCAGTGCTAAGTACTTACCAGGCTACACCTTC. It encodes CSAKYLPGYTF.

The chain combines TRBV5-5 with TRBJ2-7, with TRBD1 matching 9 bases. Germline V CDR1 and CDR2: SGHKS, YYEKEE (reference sequence). With 5 bases clipped from V and 3 bases from J, the junction kept 9 bases outside the gene matches. CDR3 length equals 15 residues. The DNA for the CDR3 is TGTGCCAGCAGAGATCCGGGACAGGGTCTCTACGAGCAGTACTTC. Its translation: CASRDPGQGLYEQYF.

This rearrangement joins TRBV19 to TRBJ2-7; the match to TRBD1 covers 12 bases. Germline assignment: CDR1 LNHDA and CDR2 SQIVND (reference sequence). V shed 9 bases, J shed 5 bases, and the junction held 14 bases outside the gene matches. This CDR3 is 16 amino acids long. The CDR3 DNA reads TGTGCCAGCAGTTTTGGGGCCGGGACAGGGGGCGACGAGCAGTACTTC. Translated: CASSFGAGTGGDEQYF.

The V gene is TRBV5-1, the J gene TRBJ2-2; no clear D gene. CDR1 SGHRS and CDR2 YFSETQ come from the germline V gene. The CDR3 contains 16 residues. Trimming took off 2 bases at V and 0 bases at J, with 11 bases between the two ends. CDR3 in DNA: TGCGCCAGCAGCTTCATTACGGGTCCGAACACCGGGGAGCTGTTTTTT. This encodes CASSFITGPNTGELFF. The variable domain in full, completed from reference TRBV5-1 and TRBJ2-2, reads KAGVTQTPRYLIKTRGQQVTLSCSPISGHRSVSWYQQTPGQGLQFLFEYFSETQRNKGNFPGRFSGRQFSNSRSEMNVSTLELGDSALYLCASSFITGPNTGELFFGEGSRLTVL.

The chain has TRBV5-4 and TRBJ2-7; D possibly corresponds to TRBD1 (6 bases). The CDR3 runs 14 residues. Germline CDR1 SGHNT, CDR2 YYREEE (reference sequence). V was clipped by 2 bases and J by 12 bases, with 21 bases between them. The CDR3 sequence is CASSFSREGEHRYF. CDR3 DNA: TGTGCCAGCAGCTTTTCCAGAGAGGGGGAACATCGGTACTTC.

A word on this clone: Other DNA sequences in the sample encode the same CDR3. The CDR3 here is CASSLKPGGTEAFF. CDR3 nucleotide sequence: TGTGCCAGCAGCTTGAAGCCAGGGGGCACTGAAGCTTTCTTT. V gene TRBV5-4 combines with J gene TRBJ1-1, with 7 bases that match TRBD1. The ends lost 1 base at V and 4 bases at J; junction bases unmatched: 4. Per germline, CDR1 SGHNT and CDR2 YYREEE (reference sequence). The CDR3 is 14 amino acids. Complete variable domain (other parts from reference TRBV5-4 and TRBJ1-1): ETGVTQSPTHLIKTRGQQVTLRCSSQSGHNTVSWYQQALGQGPQFIFQYYREEENGRGNFPPRFSGLQFPNYSSELNVNALELDDSALYLCASSLKPGGTEAFFGQGTRLTVV.

This chain uses TRBV7-2 with TRBJ1-5; 8 nucleotides line up with TRBD1. The CDR3 consists of 14 residues. Germline CDR1 SGHTA, CDR2 FQGNSA. With V trimmed by 4 bases and J by 2 bases, 1 base remained unmatched. The DNA of the CDR3 is TGTGCCAGCAGCTCAGGGGGCCGCAATCAGCCCCAGCATTTT. Protein product: CASSSGGRNQPQHF.

In the case of this clone: Different DNA sequences within this sample yield the same CDR3. The V and J genes are TRBV27 and TRBJ1-2; D call uncertain. The V gene's germline CDR1 is MNHEY and CDR2 SMNVEV (reference sequence). Trimming removed 6 bases from V and 2 bases from J, with 7 bases in between. This CDR3 region has 12 residues. This CDR3 is CASRTGNYGYTF. CDR3 sequence (DNA): TGTGCCAGCAGGACGGGGAACTATGGCTACACCTTC.

The rearrangement links TRBV7-8 to TRBJ2-7, with D possibly matching TRBD1 (5 bases). CDR1 is SGHVS, CDR2 FQNEAQ, per germline. V gave up 1 base and J gave up 4 bases, with 11 bases separating them. There are 14 residues in the CDR3. CDR3 in amino acids: CASSLGGREYEQYF. Here the CDR3 DNA reads TGTGCCAGCAGCTTAGGCGGCAGGGAATACGAGCAGTACTTC.

In its sample, this clone was seen a few times. This chain connects TRBV5-1 to TRBJ2-1, with TRBD1 matching 8 bases. CDR3 length: 16 residues. Germline values: CDR1 SGHRS, CDR2 YFSETQ. Trimming at V came to 3 bases and at J to 2 bases, leaving 7 bases not matched to a gene. This chain's CDR3 is CASSSRQGKAYNEQFF. The CDR3 DNA reads TGCGCCAGCAGCTCCCGACAGGGGAAGGCCTACAATGAGCAGTTCTTC.

This clone has a handful of counts. This chain uses TRBV28 with TRBJ1-2; D is possibly TRBD1 (6 bases). V lost 4 bases and J lost 1, with 16 bases in between. CDR3 length: 16 residues. Germline assignment: CDR1 MDHEN and CDR2 SYDVKM. The CDR3, as DNA: TGTGCCAGCAGTTCTTCAGGGGCCCTCCTTAACTATGGCTACACCTTC. Protein sequence: CASSSSGALLNYGYTF.

The V and J genes are TRBV5-1 and TRBJ2-2; no firm D call. The CDR3 is made up of 14 amino acids. V lost 0 bases and J 6 bases, leaving 9 bases between the germline ends. From germline, CDR1 is SGHRS and CDR2 YFSETQ. Written as DNA, the CDR3 is TGCGCCAGCAGCTTGGATCCCGGAGCCGGGGAGCTGTTTTTT. It translates to CASSLDPGAGELFF.

The rearrangement joins TRBV9 to TRBJ2-7; TRBD2 aligns across 7 bases. The trim removed 3 bases at V and 6 bases at J, leaving 6 bases unmatched. This CDR3 region has 13 residues. The V gene's germline CDR1 is SGDLS and CDR2 YYNGEE. The CDR3 loop is CASSAGLFVEQYF. CDR3 nucleotide sequence: TGTGCCAGCAGCGCGGGACTATTTGTCGAGCAGTACTTC. Full variable domain (outside the CDR3, taken from reference TRBV9 and TRBJ2-7): DSGVTQTPKHLITATGQRVTLRCSPRSGDLSVYWYQQSLDQGLQFLIQYYNGEERAKGNILERFSAQQFPDLHSELNLSSLELGDSALYFCASSAGLFVEQYFGPGTRLTVT.

The CDR3 reads CASSLKPGPQETQYF. CDR3 coding DNA: TGTGCCAGCAGCCTTAAGCCAGGGCCTCAAGAGACCCAGTACTTC. The chain links TRBV7-3 to TRBJ2-5; possible D gene TRBD1, 5 bases. CDR3 size: 15 residues. V was pared by 5 bases and J by 2 bases, with 15 bases between. Per germline, CDR1 SGHTA and CDR2 FQGTGA.